The rows below give T cell receptor beta chains drawn from one sample of a study of CD8 T cells in ankylosing spondylitis. One entry per CDR3 protein results from TCRdb running MiXCR on the 5' RACE reads. The sample carries roughly 700,000 distinct CDR3 sequences, under 20% recorded once. Sequencing was carried out using blood, either unsorted or a sorted T cell fraction (not recorded which). The receptors come from a male donor with ankylosing spondylitis. Each CDR3 is given with its conserved first and last residue.

V | CDR3
TRBV7-2 | CAGGGPETQYF
TRBV4-1 | CASSQEFPQGLGTDTQYF
TRBV12-3/TRBV12-4 | CASTGGVSNNSPLHF
TRBV7-3 | CASSLRGGSSGPYNEQFF
TRBV29-1 | CSVGSGGLGYTF
TRBV4-2 | CASSQERWVAGYRDNEQFF
TRBV20-1 | CSARGATYTGELFF
TRBV19 | CASSRAGGTNEQFF
TRBV10-2 | CASSDGGPYNEQFF
TRBV12-3/TRBV12-4 | CASSLWSSGRAGETQYF
TRBV20-1 | CSAPIIAGGKNEQFF
TRBV7-9 | CASSRYTGVETQYF
TRBV29-1 | CSVEGDGGLLGEQYF
TRBV12-3/TRBV12-4 | CASNRQGAGEQFF
TRBV12-3/TRBV12-4 | CASSLLGRENTEAFF
TRBV27 | CASSLFRTSGRVGNEQFF
TRBV4-2 | CASSQFSDGEWGGNQPQHF
TRBV7-2 | CASSDTDYNEQFF
TRBV20-1 | CSASVRDGTDTQYF
TRBV11-2 | CASSGRQGASTDTQYF
TRBV10-3 | CAISESTGTAKYEQYF
TRBV7-9 | CASSFLAGGHNEQFF
TRBV11-2 | CASSHPGTASGANVLTF
TRBV5-1 | CASSLGGTNIDEQFF
TRBV29-1 | CSVGVGQGSNQPQHF
TRBV11-2 | CASSVFVNGGYTF
TRBV29-1 | CSVEEGLENNEQFF